These T cell receptor beta chains were read from a single sample in a study of human T cells and chemical hapten exposure. MiXCR, applied by TCRdb to the RACE reads, yields one record per CDR3 protein. The sample yields just under 350,000 distinct CDR3 sequences, roughly 6.9% seen once. The sample consisted of whole blood, taken in connection with sensitization to the hapten diphenylcyclopropenone (DPC). The receptors were gathered from a woman under 30 with alopecia areata. Some clones in this sample may be carry-over from other donors' samples. CDR3s include the opening cysteine and the closing phenylalanine or tryptophan. The order of the fields is clone size, D gene, V gene, CDR3 length, J gene, CDR3 DNA, CDR3 protein. The D gene is left open where the match is weak. Clone size is given for some rows only: seen once, a few or many times, or a class if the clone is expanded.

clone_size: NA; d_call: NA; v_call: TRBV4-3; cdr3_length: 13; j_call: TRBJ2-1; cdr3_nt: TGCGCCAGCAGCCAAGGGGTCGGTGGTGAGCAGTTCTTC; cdr3_aa: CASSQGVGGEQFF
clone_size: NA; d_call: NA; v_call: TRBV7-9; cdr3_length: 16; j_call: TRBJ2-5; cdr3_nt: TGTGCCAGCAGCCATCACGGGACTCCCAGCTTAAAGACCCAGTACTTC; cdr3_aa: CASSHHGTPSLKTQYF
clone_size: many; d_call: NA; v_call: TRBV7-9; cdr3_length: 14; j_call: TRBJ2-7; cdr3_nt: TGTGCCAGCAGCTTCTCGGGAGAAGCCGCCGAGCAGTACTTC; cdr3_aa: CASSFSGEAAEQYF
clone_size: few; d_call: TRBD1; v_call: TRBV28; cdr3_length: 16; j_call: TRBJ2-3; cdr3_nt: TGTGCCAGCAGTACCACCGGGACAGGGTTGACAGATACGCAGTATTTT; cdr3_aa: CASSTTGTGLTDTQYF
clone_size: NA; d_call: TRBD1; v_call: TRBV20-1; cdr3_length: 14; j_call: TRBJ1-6; cdr3_nt: TGCAGTGCTACAAGAACAGGGGAAGGTTCACCCCTCCACTTT; cdr3_aa: CSATRTGEGSPLHF
clone_size: NA; d_call: TRBD1; v_call: TRBV2; cdr3_length: 14; j_call: TRBJ2-3; cdr3_nt: TGTGCCAAGCGGACAGGGCTAAGCACAGATACGCAGTATTTT; cdr3_aa: CAKRTGLSTDTQYF
clone_size: many; d_call: NA; v_call: TRBV10-3; cdr3_length: 16; j_call: TRBJ2-1; cdr3_nt: TGTGCCATCAGTGATCCGGCGGGGTCCCCTTACAATGAGCAGTTCTTC; cdr3_aa: CAISDPAGSPYNEQFF
clone_size: NA; d_call: NA; v_call: TRBV5-1; cdr3_length: 14; j_call: TRBJ2-6; cdr3_nt: TGCGCCAGCAACTTCTTCTCTGGGGCCAACGTCCTGACTTTC; cdr3_aa: CASNFFSGANVLTF
clone_size: few; d_call: NA; v_call: TRBV6-5; cdr3_length: 20; j_call: TRBJ1-6; cdr3_nt: TGTGCCAGCAGTTACCGGTCACGAAGACAGTTGAGCTCCTATAATTCACCCCTCCACTTT; cdr3_aa: CASSYRSRRQLSSYNSPLHF
clone_size: few; d_call: NA; v_call: TRBV29-1; cdr3_length: 12; j_call: TRBJ2-7; cdr3_nt: TGCAGCGGCACAGGTGCAACCTACGAGCAGTACTTC; cdr3_aa: CSGTGATYEQYF
clone_size: NA; d_call: TRBD2; v_call: TRBV29-1; cdr3_length: 16; j_call: TRBJ2-7; cdr3_nt: TGCAGCGTTGTGGGGTCCGGGACTAGCGGGGGCAACGAGCAGTACTTC; cdr3_aa: CSVVGSGTSGGNEQYF
clone_size: many; d_call: NA; v_call: TRBV4-1; cdr3_length: 16; j_call: TRBJ1-6; cdr3_nt: TGCGCCAGCAGCCAAGATGAACGGCTCTATAATTCACCCCTCCACTTT; cdr3_aa: CASSQDERLYNSPLHF
clone_size: NA; d_call: NA; v_call: TRBV5-5; cdr3_length: 13; j_call: TRBJ1-5; cdr3_nt: TGTGCCAGCAATTTTGGAGGGAATCAGCCCCAGCATTTT; cdr3_aa: CASNFGGNQPQHF
clone_size: few; d_call: NA; v_call: TRBV6-6; cdr3_length: 16; j_call: TRBJ2-3; cdr3_nt: TGTGCCAGCACCCTCACTTCGGTAGTCGAGGGTGATACGCAGTATTTT; cdr3_aa: CASTLTSVVEGDTQYF
clone_size: many; d_call: NA; v_call: TRBV6-5; cdr3_length: 14; j_call: TRBJ1-2; cdr3_nt: TGTGCCAGCAGCTGGGACCCAGGAGCTAATGGCTACACCTTC; cdr3_aa: CASSWDPGANGYTF
clone_size: few; d_call: NA; v_call: TRBV5-1; cdr3_length: 15; j_call: TRBJ1-2; cdr3_nt: TGCGCCAGCAGCTTGGGGGAGGCACCATCCTATGGCTACACCTTC; cdr3_aa: CASSLGEAPSYGYTF
clone_size: few; d_call: TRBD1; v_call: TRBV5-1; cdr3_length: 14; j_call: TRBJ2-7; cdr3_nt: TGCGCCAGCAGCTGGGGACAGGGTCCCTACGAGCAGTACTTC; cdr3_aa: CASSWGQGPYEQYF
clone_size: NA; d_call: NA; v_call: TRBV5-4; cdr3_length: 12; j_call: TRBJ2-2; cdr3_nt: TGTGCCAGCAGCCCTTTCACCGGGGAGCTGTTTTTT; cdr3_aa: CASSPFTGELFF
clone_size: many; d_call: NA; v_call: TRBV20-1; cdr3_length: 16; j_call: TRBJ2-7; cdr3_nt: TGCAGTGCTAGAAGAGGGGAAGGGGCTGGGGCCTACGAGCAGTACTTC; cdr3_aa: CSARRGEGAGAYEQYF
clone_size: many; d_call: NA; v_call: TRBV7-2; cdr3_length: 14; j_call: TRBJ2-3; cdr3_nt: TGTGCCAGCAGCCGAGATACTAGCACAGATACGCAGTATTTT; cdr3_aa: CASSRDTSTDTQYF
clone_size: few; d_call: TRBD1; v_call: TRBV7-2; cdr3_length: 15; j_call: TRBJ2-4; cdr3_nt: TGTGCCAGTTCTCGGACAGGGAACCTTGGAAACATTCAGTACTTC; cdr3_aa: CASSRTGNLGNIQYF
clone_size: NA; d_call: NA; v_call: TRBV24-1; cdr3_length: 9; j_call: TRBJ1-1; cdr3_nt: TGTGCCACCATAGTGGCAGCTTTCTTT; cdr3_aa: CATIVAAFF
clone_size: NA; d_call: TRBD1; v_call: TRBV12-3/TRBV12-4; cdr3_length: 13; j_call: TRBJ2-5; cdr3_nt: TGTGCCAGCACCCTGGGACAGGGAGAGACCCAGTACTTC; cdr3_aa: CASTLGQGETQYF
clone_size: many; d_call: TRBD2; v_call: TRBV4-2; cdr3_length: 15; j_call: TRBJ2-7; cdr3_nt: TGTGCCAGCAGCCGTCTAGCGGGGGCCCCCAACGAGCAGTACTTC; cdr3_aa: CASSRLAGAPNEQYF
clone_size: few; d_call: NA; v_call: TRBV2; cdr3_length: 16; j_call: TRBJ1-1; cdr3_nt: TGTGCCAGCAGCCACGCCTGGACGGACCCGAACACTGAAGCTTTCTTT; cdr3_aa: CASSHAWTDPNTEAFF
clone_size: NA; d_call: TRBD2; v_call: TRBV10-2; cdr3_length: 15; j_call: TRBJ2-1; cdr3_nt: TGCGCCAGCAGGCTGACTAGCGGGGGAAACAATGAGCAGTTCTTC; cdr3_aa: CASRLTSGGNNEQFF
clone_size: NA; d_call: TRBD1; v_call: TRBV9; cdr3_length: 15; j_call: TRBJ2-7; cdr3_nt: TGTGCCAGCAGCGTTCGGGACAGGGGGCAGGACGAGCAGTACTTC; cdr3_aa: CASSVRDRGQDEQYF
clone_size: few; d_call: NA; v_call: TRBV6-2/TRBV6-3; cdr3_length: 12; j_call: TRBJ2-3; cdr3_nt: TGTGCCAGCAGTCATCAGAGGGATACGCAGTATTTT; cdr3_aa: CASSHQRDTQYF
clone_size: NA; d_call: NA; v_call: TRBV4-3; cdr3_length: 16; j_call: TRBJ1-6; cdr3_nt: TGCGCCAGCAGCCAAGATTTCGGGGGGCTGAATTCACCCCTCCACTTT; cdr3_aa: CASSQDFGGLNSPLHF
clone_size: many; d_call: TRBD1; v_call: TRBV12-3/TRBV12-4; cdr3_length: 15; j_call: TRBJ2-5; cdr3_nt: TGTGCCAGCAGTTCCGGACAGGGAAGGGAGGAGACCCAGTACTTC; cdr3_aa: CASSSGQGREETQYF
clone_size: many; d_call: NA; v_call: TRBV5-1; cdr3_length: 14; j_call: TRBJ2-3; cdr3_nt: TGCGCCAGCAGCTTGGTACAGTCCCAGGATACGCAGTATTTT; cdr3_aa: CASSLVQSQDTQYF
clone_size: NA; d_call: NA; v_call: TRBV18; cdr3_length: 13; j_call: TRBJ1-1; cdr3_nt: TGTGCCAGCTCCCAGAGGCTGGTGTGGGGAGCTTTCTTT; cdr3_aa: CASSQRLVWGAFF
clone_size: few; d_call: NA; v_call: TRBV10-3; cdr3_length: 15; j_call: TRBJ1-5; cdr3_nt: TGTGCCATCAGCCCCCGCGGGCCCCCCAATCAGCCCCAGCATTTT; cdr3_aa: CAISPRGPPNQPQHF